A selection of T cell receptor beta chains follows, all from one sample in a study of cytomegalovirus exposure and HLA in healthy donors. The data were produced by immunoSEQ multiplex PCR, yet TCRdb's version contains in-frame clones alone and is incomplete. Here the sample table reports nearly 200,000 clones. The sequencing sample was made of PBMCs. Receptor source: a boy aged 10-17 years in good health and CMV-seronegative. The CDR3 runs from the conserved cysteine through the conserved F or W. The D gene is left open where the match is weak.

TRBD1 | TRBJ1-2 | 17 | TRBV5-1 | CASSPGSGRTGEDFYTF | TGCGCCAGCAGCCCAGGGTCCGGTCGGACAGGGGAGGATTTCTACACCTTC
NA | TRBJ2-2 | 12 | TRBV28 | CASRWPRGELFF | TGTGCCAGCAGATGGCCGCGGGGGGAGCTGTTTTTT
TRBD1 | TRBJ2-3 | 14 | TRBV4-1 | CASSPGQGSDTQYF | TGCGCCAGCAGCCCGGGACAGGGCAGCGATACGCAGTATTTT
NA | TRBJ1-1 | 13 | TRBV5-1 | CASSVGGSPEAFF | TGCGCCAGCAGCGTAGGGGGATCGCCTGAAGCTTTCTTT
NA | TRBJ2-2 | 15 | TRBV6-6 | CASSYQGSGTGELFF | TGTGCCAGCAGTTACCAGGGGTCGGGCACCGGGGAGCTGTTTTTT
NA | TRBJ2-2 | 13 | TRBV29-1 | CSVQLSNTGELFF | TGCAGCGTACAGCTCTCGAACACCGGGGAGCTGTTTTTT
NA | TRBJ1-1 | 16 | TRBV11-2 | CASSPTPGGSATEAFF | TGTGCCAGCAGTCCAACTCCGGGGGGCTCAGCCACTGAAGCTTTCTTT
NA | TRBJ1-2 | 13 | TRBV7-9 | CASSLGGGGGYTF | TGTGCCAGCAGCTTAGGTGGGGGAGGCGGCTACACCTTC
NA | TRBJ2-2 | 17 | TRBV21-1 | CASSAARDRVNTGELFF | TGTGCCAGCAGCGCCGCCCGGGACAGGGTGAACACCGGGGAGCTGTTTTTT
NA | TRBJ2-7 | 19 | TRBV21-1 | CASIRGGCQETNSSYEQYF | TGTGCCAGCATTCGCGGGGGTTGTCAGGAGACAAATTCATCCTACGAGCAGTACTTC
NA | TRBJ1-1 | 15 | TRBV6-5 | CASSYSRVGNTEAFF | TGTGCCAGCAGTTACTCGCGGGTTGGAAACACTGAAGCTTTCTTT
TRBD1 | TRBJ1-5 | 15 | TRBV6-1 | CASSVDRGSNQPQHF | TGTGCCAGCAGTGTCGACAGGGGTAGCAATCAGCCCCAGCATTTT
NA | TRBJ1-3 | 15 | TRBV28 | CASTPSLGSGNTIYF | TGTGCCAGCACCCCCTCACTAGGCTCTGGAAACACCATATATTTT
TRBD1 | TRBJ1-4 | 16 | TRBV18 | CASSPRGLGTNEKLFF | TGTGCCAGCTCACCGAGGGGGCTAGGAACTAATGAAAAACTGTTTTTT
TRBD2 | TRBJ2-3 | 16 | TRBV5-1 | CASSNGLAGGTDTQYF | TGCGCCAGCAGCAACGGACTAGCGGGGGGCACAGATACGCAGTATTTT
NA | TRBJ1-2 | 15 | TRBV9 | CASSVSRAYFYGYTF | TGTGCCAGCAGCGTATCCAGGGCCTACTTCTATGGCTACACCTTC
NA | TRBJ2-3 | 13 | TRBV19 | CASKNRGLDTQYF | TGTGCCTCAAAAAACCGAGGCCTAGATACGCAGTATTTT
TRBD1 | TRBJ2-7 | 16 | TRBV6-6 | CASSYSTGQGAREQYF | TGTGCCAGCAGTTACTCGACCGGACAGGGGGCGCGGGAGCAGTACTTC
NA | TRBJ2-1 | 15 | TRBV9 | CASSVEDSSYNEQFF | TGTGCCAGCAGCGTAGAGGACAGCTCCTACAATGAGCAGTTCTTC
TRBD1 | TRBJ2-2 | 15 | TRBV5-1 | CASSGTGGPTGELFF | TGCGCCAGCAGCGGGACAGGCGGGCCCACCGGGGAGCTGTTTTTT
TRBD2 | TRBJ2-2 | 15 | TRBV7-3 | CASSPGGAGTGELFF | TGTGCCAGCAGCCCCGGGGGGGCGGGCACCGGGGAGCTGTTTTTT
NA | TRBJ1-6 | 15 | TRBV4-3 | CASSQDTHGNSPLHF | TGCGCCAGCAGCCAAGATACCCACGGGAATTCACCCCTCCACTTT
TRBD1 | TRBJ1-2 | 13 | TRBV30 | CAWSLQTGGGDTF | TGTGCCTGGAGTCTCCAGACAGGGGGCGGCGACACCTTC
TRBD2 | TRBJ2-7 | 16 | TRBV27 | CASSSTILAGVGEQYF | TGTGCCAGCAGTTCCACAATACTAGCGGGGGTAGGCGAGCAGTACTTC
NA | TRBJ2-7 | 11 | TRBV10-3 | CAISAGSQQYF | TGTGCCATCAGCGCAGGTTCCCAGCAGTACTTC
NA | TRBJ1-2 | 17 | TRBV4-1 | CASSQGLGVSPNYGYTF | TGCGCCAGCAGCCAAGGCCTAGGGGTTTCGCCTAACTATGGCTACACCTTC
NA | TRBJ1-1 | 14 | TRBV5-1 | CASSLQGWNTEAFF | TGCGCCAGCAGCTTACAGGGTTGGAACACTGAAGCTTTCTTT
TRBD1 | TRBJ1-6 | 15 | TRBV5-5 | CASSLIGQGNSPLHF | TGTGCCAGCAGTTTAATTGGACAGGGGAATTCACCCCTCCACTTT
TRBD2 | TRBJ2-5 | 17 | TRBV27 | CASSLSTTSGGPKTQYF | TGTGCCAGCAGTTTATCCACAACTAGCGGGGGCCCCAAGACCCAGTACTTC
NA | TRBJ2-1 | 12 | TRBV9 | CASSERGNEQFF | TGTGCCAGCAGCGAACGCGGCAATGAGCAGTTCTTC
TRBD1 | TRBJ2-1 | 13 | TRBV10-3 | CAISRQGGDEQFF | TGTGCCATCAGTAGACAGGGTGGCGATGAGCAGTTCTTC
TRBD1 | TRBJ1-1 | 13 | TRBV18 | CASSRDREAEAFF | TGTGCCAGCTCCCGAGACAGGGAGGCTGAAGCTTTCTTT
NA | TRBJ1-2 | 12 | TRBV9 | CASTRPPGSGAF | TGTGCCAGCACCCGCCCACCGGGGAGTGGCGCCTTC
NA | TRBJ2-5 | 14 | TRBV25-1 | CASSELDSEETQYF | TGTGCCAGCAGTGAGCTCGACAGCGAAGAGACCCAGTACTTC
TRBD1 | TRBJ1-1 | 18 | TRBV15 | CATSRDLDLQGEGTEAFF | TGTGCCACCAGCAGAGATCTTGACCTCCAGGGGGAAGGCACTGAAGCTTTCTTT
TRBD1 | TRBJ1-1 | 17 | TRBV4-2 | CASSQGDRGGANTEAFF | TGTGCCAGCAGCCAAGGTGACAGGGGAGGGGCAAACACTGAAGCTTTCTTT
NA | TRBJ2-1 | 16 | TRBV4-1 | CASSQDRGLTYNEQFF | TGCGCCAGCAGCCAAGATCGCGGGTTAACCTACAATGAGCAGTTCTTC
NA | TRBJ1-5 | 14 | TRBV6-6 | CASINTGDLRPQHF | TGTGCCAGCATCAATACAGGTGACCTACGGCCCCAGCATTTT
NA | TRBJ1-2 | 15 | TRBV9 | CASSPRRAVGHGYTF | TGTGCCAGCAGCCCCCGCAGGGCTGTTGGGCATGGCTACACCTTC
NA | TRBJ2-1 | 16 | TRBV5-1 | CASSLPRGTYNNEQFF | TGCGCCAGCAGCCTTCCCCGCGGGACGTATAACAATGAGCAGTTCTTC
NA | TRBJ1-5 | 16 | TRBV6-4 | CASSFGKEHSNQPQHF | TGTGCCAGCAGTTTTGGCAAGGAGCATAGCAATCAGCCCCAGCATTTT
NA | TRBJ1-5 | 14 | TRBV5-5 | CASSLEGWGQPQHF | TGTGCCAGCAGCTTGGAGGGGTGGGGTCAGCCCCAGCATTTT
TRBD2 | TRBJ2-1 | 13 | TRBV2 | CARSGGAEREQFF | TGTGCTAGAAGCGGGGGGGCAGAGCGTGAGCAGTTCTTC